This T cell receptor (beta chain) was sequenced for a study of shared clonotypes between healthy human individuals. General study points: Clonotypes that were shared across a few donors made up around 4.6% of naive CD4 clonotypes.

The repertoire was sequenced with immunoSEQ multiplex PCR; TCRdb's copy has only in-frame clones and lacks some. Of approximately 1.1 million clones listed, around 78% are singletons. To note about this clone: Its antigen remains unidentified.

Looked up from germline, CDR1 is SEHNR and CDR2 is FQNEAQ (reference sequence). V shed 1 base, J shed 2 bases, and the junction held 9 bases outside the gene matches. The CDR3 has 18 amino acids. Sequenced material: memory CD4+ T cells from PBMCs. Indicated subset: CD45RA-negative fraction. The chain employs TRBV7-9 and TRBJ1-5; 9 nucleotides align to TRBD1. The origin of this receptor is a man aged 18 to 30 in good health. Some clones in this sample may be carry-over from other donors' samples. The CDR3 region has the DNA TGTGCCAGCAGCTTAGGACAGGGGGAAGGCTTTGGCAATCAGCCCCAGCATTTT. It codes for CASSLGQGEGFGNQPQHF.